The clone carrying this T cell receptor beta chain was detected only once. Its antigen is not identified. The sample holds other DNA sequences that translate to the same CDR3. DNA at approximately 200 ng, about 30,000 T cell genomes, went into sorted-subset replicate PCRs. TCRdb's copy holds only in-frame clones and misses some; the assay was immunoSEQ multiplex PCR. The repertoire includes fewer than 3 million clones, 85% to 95% of them detected once, and around 0.4% sits in the top ten. CDR3 size: 11 residues. V was trimmed by 2 bases and J by 8 bases, leaving 6 bases between them. The germline V gene has CDR1 MNHNY and CDR2 SVGAGI (reference sequence). The data derive from a study of shared clonotypes between healthy human individuals. Study-wide results and caveats: Generally, estimated richness proved larger in naive subsets than it did in memory subsets.

CD4+ cells yielded CD45RA+ naive and CD45RA-negative memory subsets. The chain uses TRBV6-6 and TRBJ1-2, with D possibly matching TRBD1 (5 bases). What was sequenced was naive CD4+ T cells from PBMCs. The subset: CD45RA+ positively selected. This clonotype was sampled from a man between 18 and 29 years old in good health. Some clones in this sample may be carry-over from other donors' samples. The CDR3 here is CASSYGGGYTF. Written as DNA, the CDR3 is TGTGCCAGCAGTTACGGGGGGGGCTACACCTTC.